Sequencing of this T cell receptor beta chain was carried out in a study of cytomegalovirus exposure and HLA in healthy donors. About the research overall: A previous analysis identified 90 million to 140 million unique TCR beta sequences derived from some 170 million T cells.

On this clone: Its antigen is unknown.

Study-wide results and caveats: As a later analysis revealed, most CMV-associated TCR beta chains appeared HLA-restricted. The classifier was said to identify cytomegalovirus status with high specificity and sensitivity.

Primers: 60 Vbeta forward and 13 Jbeta reverse. Measured with immunoSEQ multiplex PCR; TCRdb has only the in-frame clones, and not every one. Altogether about 160,000 clones are present, roughly 80% being singletons, with the ten largest covering about 4.3%. CDR1 SGHRS and CDR2 YFSETQ come from the germline V gene. V lost 1 base, J lost 6 bases, and 9 bases stayed unmatched. The CDR3 contains 15 residues. The TCR comes from a man aged 25 to 40 in good health and CMV-seronegative. Material: PBMCs. V gene TRBV5-1 combines with J gene TRBJ1-2; TRBD1 matches at 7 bases. The CDR3 protein is CASSLTSGGRDGYTF. The CDR3, as DNA: TGCGCCAGCAGCTTGACTTCAGGGGGGCGCGATGGCTACACCTTC.